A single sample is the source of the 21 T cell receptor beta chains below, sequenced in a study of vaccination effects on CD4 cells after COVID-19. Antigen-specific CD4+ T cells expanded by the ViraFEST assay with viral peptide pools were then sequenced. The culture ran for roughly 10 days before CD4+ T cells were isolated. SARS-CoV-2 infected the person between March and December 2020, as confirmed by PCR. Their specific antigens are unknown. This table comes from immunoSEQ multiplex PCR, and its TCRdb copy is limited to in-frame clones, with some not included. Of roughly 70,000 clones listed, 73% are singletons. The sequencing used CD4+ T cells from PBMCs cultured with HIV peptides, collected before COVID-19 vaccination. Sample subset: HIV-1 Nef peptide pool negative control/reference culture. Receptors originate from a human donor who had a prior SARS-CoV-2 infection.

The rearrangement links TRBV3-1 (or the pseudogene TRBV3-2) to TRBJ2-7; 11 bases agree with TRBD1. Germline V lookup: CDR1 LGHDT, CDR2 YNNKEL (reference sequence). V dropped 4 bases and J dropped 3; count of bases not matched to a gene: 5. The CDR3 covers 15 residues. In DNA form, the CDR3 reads TGTGCCAGCAGCCCCTGGGGGACAGGGGGCTACGAGCAGTACTTC. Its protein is CASSPWGTGGYEQYF.

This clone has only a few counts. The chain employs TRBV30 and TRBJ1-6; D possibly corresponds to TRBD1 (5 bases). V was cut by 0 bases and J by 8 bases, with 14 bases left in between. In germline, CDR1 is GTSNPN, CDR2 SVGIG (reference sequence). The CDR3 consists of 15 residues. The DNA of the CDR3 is TGTGCCTGGAGTGTACTGGGGACGGGTGATTCACCCCTCCACTTT. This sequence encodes CAWSVLGTGDSPLHF.

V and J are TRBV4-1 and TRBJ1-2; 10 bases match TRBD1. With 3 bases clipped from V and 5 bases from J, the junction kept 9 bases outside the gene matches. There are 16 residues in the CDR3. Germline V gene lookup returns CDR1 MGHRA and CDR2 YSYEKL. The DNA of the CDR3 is TGCGCCAGCAGCCATCCTGGACAGGGGGTACTTTATGGCTACACCTTC. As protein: CASSHPGQGVLYGYTF.

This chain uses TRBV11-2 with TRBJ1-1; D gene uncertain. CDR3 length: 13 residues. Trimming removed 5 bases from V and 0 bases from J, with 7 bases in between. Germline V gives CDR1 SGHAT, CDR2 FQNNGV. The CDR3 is CASSLDMNTEAFF. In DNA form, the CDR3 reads TGTGCCAGCAGCCTCGATATGAACACTGAAGCTTTCTTT.

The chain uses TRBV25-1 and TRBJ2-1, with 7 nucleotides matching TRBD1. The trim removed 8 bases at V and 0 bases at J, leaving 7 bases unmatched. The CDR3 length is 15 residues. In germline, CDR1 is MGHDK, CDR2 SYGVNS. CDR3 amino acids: CASRRTGYSYNEQFF. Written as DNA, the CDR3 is TGTGCCAGCCGGAGGACAGGCTACTCCTACAATGAGCAGTTCTTC.

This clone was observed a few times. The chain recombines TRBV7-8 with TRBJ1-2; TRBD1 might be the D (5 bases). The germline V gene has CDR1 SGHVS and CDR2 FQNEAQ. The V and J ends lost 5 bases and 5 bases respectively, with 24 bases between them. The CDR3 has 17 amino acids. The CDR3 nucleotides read TGTGCCAGCAGCCGGATCACGCGGGGGTCCGGGGGATATGGCTACACCTTC. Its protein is CASSRITRGSGGYGYTF.

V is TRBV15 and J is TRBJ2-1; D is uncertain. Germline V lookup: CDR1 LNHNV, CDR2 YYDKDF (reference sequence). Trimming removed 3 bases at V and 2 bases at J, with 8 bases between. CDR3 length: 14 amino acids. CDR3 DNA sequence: TGTGCCACCAGCAGGGACCCCGCCTACAATGAGCAGTTCTTC. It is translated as CATSRDPAYNEQFF.

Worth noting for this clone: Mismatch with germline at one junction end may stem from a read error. CDR3 DNA sequence: TGTGCCAGCACTACCCCACAAAATGAAAGACTGTTTTTT. This encodes CASTTPQNERLFF. The rearrangement joins TRBV2 to TRBJ1-4; D remains unclear. CDR3 size: 13 residues. The V gene's germline CDR1 is SNHLY and CDR2 FYNNEI.

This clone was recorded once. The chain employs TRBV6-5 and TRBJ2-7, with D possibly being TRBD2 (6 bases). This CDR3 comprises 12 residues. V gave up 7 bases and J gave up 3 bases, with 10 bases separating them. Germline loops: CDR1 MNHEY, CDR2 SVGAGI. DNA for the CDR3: TGTGCCAGCACCTCTAGCGTCTACGAGCAGTACTTC. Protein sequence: CASTSSVYEQYF.

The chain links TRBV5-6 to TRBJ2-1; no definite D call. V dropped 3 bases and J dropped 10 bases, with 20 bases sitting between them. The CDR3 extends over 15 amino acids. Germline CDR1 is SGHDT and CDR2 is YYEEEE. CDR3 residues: CASSSGPLLFSEQFF. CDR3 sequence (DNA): TGTGCCAGCAGCTCCGGGCCCCTTCTTTTCTCGGAGCAGTTCTTC.

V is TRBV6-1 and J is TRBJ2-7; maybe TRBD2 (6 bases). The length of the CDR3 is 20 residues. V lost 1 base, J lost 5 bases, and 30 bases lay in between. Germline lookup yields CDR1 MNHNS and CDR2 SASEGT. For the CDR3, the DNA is TGTGCCAGCAGTGAAGTGATCTTGGGGACTGCCGGGGCGGAACTTAACGAGCAGTACTTC. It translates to CASSEVILGTAGAELNEQYF.

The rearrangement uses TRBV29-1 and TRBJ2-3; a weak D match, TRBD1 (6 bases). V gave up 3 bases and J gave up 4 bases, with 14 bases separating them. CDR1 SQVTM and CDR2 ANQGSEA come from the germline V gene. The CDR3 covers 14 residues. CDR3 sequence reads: CSVEAGKGADTQYF. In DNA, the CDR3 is TGCAGCGTTGAGGCAGGGAAGGGGGCAGATACGCAGTATTTT.

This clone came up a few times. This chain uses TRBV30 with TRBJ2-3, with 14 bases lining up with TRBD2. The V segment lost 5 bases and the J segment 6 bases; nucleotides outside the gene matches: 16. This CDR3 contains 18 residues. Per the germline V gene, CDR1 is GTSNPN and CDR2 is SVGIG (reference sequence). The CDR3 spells CAWAPGTSGRGRADTQYF. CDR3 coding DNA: TGTGCCTGGGCTCCCGGGACTAGCGGGAGAGGGCGGGCGGATACGCAGTATTTT.

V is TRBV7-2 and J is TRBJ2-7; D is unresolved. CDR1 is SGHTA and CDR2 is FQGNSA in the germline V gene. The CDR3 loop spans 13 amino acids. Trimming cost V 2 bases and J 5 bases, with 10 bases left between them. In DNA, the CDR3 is TGTGCCAGCAGCTTAAGTTTAAGAGACGAGCAGTACTTC. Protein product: CASSLSLRDEQYF.

This CDR3 is CASSFMGGTGELFF. CDR3 DNA: TGTGCCAGCAGTTTCATGGGGGGCACCGGGGAGCTGTTTTTT. The chain employs TRBV11-3 and TRBJ2-2, with D perhaps matching TRBD2 (6 bases). This CDR3 has 14 amino acids. Germline CDR1 is SGHNT and CDR2 is YENEEA. V was shortened by 6 bases and J by 4 bases, with 12 bases between the two germline ends.

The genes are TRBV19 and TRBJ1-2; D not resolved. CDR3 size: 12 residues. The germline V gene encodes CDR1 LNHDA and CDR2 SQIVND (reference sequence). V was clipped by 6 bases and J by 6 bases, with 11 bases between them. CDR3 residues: CASRGWDDGYTF. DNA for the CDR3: TGTGCCAGTAGGGGGTGGGATGATGGCTACACCTTC.

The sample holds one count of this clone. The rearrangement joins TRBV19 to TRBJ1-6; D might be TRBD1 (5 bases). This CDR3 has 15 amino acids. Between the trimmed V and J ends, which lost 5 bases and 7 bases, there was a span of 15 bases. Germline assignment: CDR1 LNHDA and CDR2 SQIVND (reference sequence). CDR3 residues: CASSYWGGTNSPLHF. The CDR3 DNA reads TGTGCCAGTAGTTACTGGGGGGGGACGAATTCACCCCTCCACTTT.

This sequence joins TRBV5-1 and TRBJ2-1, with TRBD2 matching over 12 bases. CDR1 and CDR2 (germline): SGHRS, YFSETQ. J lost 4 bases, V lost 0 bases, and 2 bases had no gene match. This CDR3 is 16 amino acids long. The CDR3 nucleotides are TGCGCCAGCAGCTTGGGACTAGCGGGAGAATACAATGAGCAGTTCTTC. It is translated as CASSLGLAGEYNEQFF.

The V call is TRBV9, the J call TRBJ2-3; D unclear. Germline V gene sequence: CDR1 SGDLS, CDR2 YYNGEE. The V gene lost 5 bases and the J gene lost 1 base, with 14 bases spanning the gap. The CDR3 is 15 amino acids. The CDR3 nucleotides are TGTGCCAGCAGTCCCGACGCAAGAGGCACAGATACGCAGTATTTT. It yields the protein CASSPDARGTDTQYF.

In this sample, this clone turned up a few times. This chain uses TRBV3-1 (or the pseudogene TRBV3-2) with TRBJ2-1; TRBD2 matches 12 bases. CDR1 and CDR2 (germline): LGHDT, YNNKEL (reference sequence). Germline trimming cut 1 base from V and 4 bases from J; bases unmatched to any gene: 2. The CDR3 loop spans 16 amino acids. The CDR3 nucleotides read TGTGCCAGCAGCCAAGCCGGGACTAGCGGGTACAATGAGCAGTTCTTC. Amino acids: CASSQAGTSGYNEQFF.

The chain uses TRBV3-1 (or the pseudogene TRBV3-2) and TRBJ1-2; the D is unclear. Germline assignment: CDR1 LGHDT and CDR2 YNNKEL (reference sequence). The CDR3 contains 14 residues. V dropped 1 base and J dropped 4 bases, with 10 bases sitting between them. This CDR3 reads CASSQGRRPYGYTF. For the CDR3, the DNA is TGTGCCAGCAGCCAAGGGCGACGGCCCTATGGCTACACCTTC.